The 18 T cell receptor beta chains presented below share a single source sample, sequenced in a study of cytomegalovirus exposure and HLA in healthy donors. This PCR relied on a set of 60 Vbeta primers and 13 Jbeta primers. TCRdb's table, derived via immunoSEQ multiplex PCR, lists solely in-frame clones and lacks some. The profile shows 120,000 or so clones, around four fifths of them singletons. Material for sequencing was PBMCs. The source is a woman in her 40s in good health and CMV-seronegative.

This chain uses TRBV19 with TRBJ2-6; the match to TRBD1 covers 7 bases. The CDR3 runs to 17 residues. J lost 0 bases, V lost 4 bases, and 6 bases had no gene match. CDR1 and CDR2 from the germline V gene are LNHDA and SQIVND (reference sequence). The chain's CDR3 is CASSRSQGFSGANVLTF. The CDR3 DNA reads TGTGCCAGTAGTAGATCACAGGGGTTCTCTGGGGCCAACGTCCTGACTTTC.

CDR3 nucleotides: TGTGCCAGTTCCGAAGGGAGCCCAGATACGCAGTATTTT. Encoded protein: CASSEGSPDTQYF. The chain joins TRBV6-5 to TRBJ2-3; tentatively, D is TRBD2 (5 bases). This CDR3 is built from 13 residues. Looked up from germline, CDR1 is MNHEY and CDR2 is SVGAGI. V was shortened by 9 bases and J by 4 bases, with 14 bases between the two germline ends.

The chain links TRBV7-9 to TRBJ2-2; 7 positions agree with TRBD2. CDR3 size: 15 residues. Germline V lookup: CDR1 SEHNR, CDR2 FQNEAQ (reference sequence). J gave up 5 bases and V 3 bases, and 6 bases lay outside the gene matches. Written as DNA, the CDR3 is TGTGCCAGCAGCTTTCCGAGCGGGGCGACCGGGGAGCTGTTTTTT. Its translation: CASSFPSGATGELFF.

The V gene is TRBV7-3, the J gene TRBJ2-2; the D is unclear. The V gene's germline CDR1 is SGHTA and CDR2 FQGTGA. The CDR3 runs 14 residues. Trimming stripped 6 bases from V and 6 bases from J, with 14 bases between. CDR3 DNA: TGTGCCAGCAGTTCTTACGGGTTGGCCGGGGAGCTGTTTTTT. This codes for CASSSYGLAGELFF. Full variable domain (outside the CDR3, taken from reference TRBV7-3 and TRBJ2-2): GAGVSQTPSNKVTEKGKYVELRCDPISGHTALYWYRQSLGQGPEFLIYFQGTGAADDSGLPNDRFFAVRPEGSVSTLKIQRTERGDSAVYLCASSSYGLAGELFFGEGSRLTVL.

As for this clone: Other DNA sequences in this specimen translate into the identical CDR3. This sequence joins TRBV11-2 and TRBJ2-1; TRBD2 matches 15 bases. The CDR3 extends over 18 amino acids. Germline CDR1 and CDR2: SGHAT and FQNNGV. Trimming removed 5 bases from V and 1 base from J; junction bases left unmatched: 6. CDR3 residues: CASSLGLAGGSSYNEQFF. DNA of the CDR3: TGTGCCAGCAGCCTGGGACTAGCGGGGGGATCGTCCTACAATGAGCAGTTCTTC. The full variable domain, completed using reference TRBV11-2 and TRBJ2-1, is EAGVAQSPRYKIIEKRQSVAFWCNPISGHATLYWYQQILGQGPKLLIQFQNNGVVDDSQLPKDRFSAERLKGVDSTLKIQPAKLEDSAVYLCASSLGLAGGSSYNEQFFGPGTRLTVL.

This sequence joins TRBV4-2 and TRBJ2-1, with D perhaps TRBD2 (5 bases). This CDR3 has 15 residues. Germline values: CDR1 LGHNA, CDR2 YNFKEQ. Trimming pared 3 bases from V and 5 bases from J, leaving 14 bases between. The CDR3 DNA follows: TGTGCCAGCAGCCAGACTGCGGGTTCCCACAATGAGCAGTTCTTC. It encodes CASSQTAGSHNEQFF.

This sequence joins TRBV2 and TRBJ2-3; tentatively, D is TRBD2 (5 bases). Germline CDR1 and CDR2: SNHLY and FYNNEI. CDR3 length equals 16 residues. V dropped 2 bases and J dropped 5 bases, with 17 bases sitting between them. The DNA for the CDR3 is TGTGCCAGCAGTGAACTTGCCTTTGGACGGGGAGATACGCAGTATTTT. The encoded protein is CASSELAFGRGDTQYF.

The V call is TRBV11-2, the J call TRBJ2-1; tentative D call: TRBD2 (6 bases). Germline CDR1 reads SGHAT; CDR2 reads FQNNGV. Deletions cut 3 bases from V and 13 bases from J, with 13 bases between. The CDR3 is 12 amino acids. The CDR3 region is CASSLSAGLQFF. The CDR3 bases are TGTGCCAGCAGCTTGAGTGCGGGACTTCAGTTCTTC.

V usage is TRBV28 and J usage is TRBJ1-1; no definite D call. Trimming removed 10 bases at V and 0 bases at J, with 6 bases between. The CDR3 sequence is 11 residues long. The germline V gene encodes CDR1 MDHEN and CDR2 SYDVKM. Here the CDR3 reads CAIEVNTEAFF. The DNA of the CDR3 is TGTGCCATAGAGGTGAACACTGAAGCTTTCTTT.

V is TRBV5-6 and J is TRBJ2-3, with 10 bases matching TRBD1. CDR3 length: 15 amino acids. CDR1 SGHDT and CDR2 YYEEEE come from the germline V gene. Trimming cost V 0 bases and J 6 bases; bases outside gene matches: 4. CDR3 loop: CASSLVGTGADTQYF. The CDR3, as DNA: TGTGCCAGCAGCTTGGTAGGGACAGGGGCCGATACGCAGTATTTT.

The chain carries TRBV7-3 and TRBJ2-1; tentative D call: TRBD2 (5 bases). V was trimmed by 2 bases and J by 9 bases, leaving 11 bases between them. Germline V CDR1 and CDR2: SGHTA, FQGTGA. The CDR3 is 13 amino acids. The CDR3 bases are TGTGCCAGCAGCTTATTAACTGCGGGTGAGCAGTTCTTC. Translating gives CASSLLTAGEQFF.

The chain carries TRBV4-1 and TRBJ2-3; 8 bases map to TRBD2. CDR1 and CDR2 (germline): MGHRA, YSYEKL. V was pared by 2 bases and J by 4 bases, with 11 bases of the junction left unmatched. The CDR3 is made up of 17 amino acids. CDR3 bases: TGCGCCAGCAGCCAATACCCCCAGAGCGGGAGCCCAGATACGCAGTATTTT. Translating gives CASSQYPQSGSPDTQYF.

The J gene is TRBJ1-1, the V gene TRBV7-2; D remains ambiguous. V was shortened by 4 bases and J by 2 bases, with 17 bases between the two germline ends. Germline loops: CDR1 SGHTA, CDR2 FQGNSA. The length of the CDR3 is 16 residues. The CDR3 loop is CASSSSSLGGNTEAFF. The CDR3, as DNA: TGTGCCAGCAGCTCCTCCTCACTGGGAGGCAACACTGAAGCTTTCTTT.

The chain is built from TRBV23-1 and TRBJ1-1; 8 bases fit TRBD1. TRBV23-1 is classed as an ORF, of uncertain function. Trimming cost V 6 bases and J 0 bases; bases outside gene matches: 9. The CDR3 loop spans 16 amino acids. The CDR3 region is CASSQTGGQMNTEAFF. CDR3 coding DNA: TGCGCCAGCAGCCAAACAGGGGGTCAGATGAACACTGAAGCTTTCTTT.

The J gene is TRBJ2-7, the V gene TRBV13, with D unclear. The CDR3 spans 15 residues. Trimming took off 4 bases at V and 1 base at J, with 14 bases between the two ends. From germline, CDR1 is PRHDT and CDR2 FYEKMQ (reference sequence). The CDR3 loop reads CASSYRSDKSYEQYF. The CDR3 region has the DNA TGTGCCAGCAGCTACCGGTCCGACAAGTCCTACGAGCAGTACTTC.

V gene TRBV6-5 combines with J gene TRBJ1-1; perhaps TRBD1 as D (5 bases). The germline V and J ends were trimmed by 6 bases and 2 bases, with 10 bases remaining between them. CDR1 is MNHEY, CDR2 SVGAGI, per germline. This CDR3 is 13 amino acids long. The CDR3: CASRRDFNTEAFF. Here the CDR3 DNA reads TGTGCCAGCAGAAGGGACTTTAACACTGAAGCTTTCTTT.

This sequence joins TRBV6-6 and TRBJ2-7; tentative D call: TRBD1 (6 bases). There are 13 residues in the CDR3. Trimming removed 4 bases from V and 7 bases from J, with 14 bases in between. Germline V gene lookup returns CDR1 MNHNY and CDR2 SVGAGI (reference sequence). The CDR3 coding sequence is TGTGCCAGCAGTTCCCGACAGGTGTGGGAGCAGTACTTC. Amino acids: CASSSRQVWEQYF.

The chain is built from TRBV7-3 and TRBJ1-3, with D possibly TRBD1 on 6 matching bases. CDR3 length: 19 amino acids. The germline V gene encodes CDR1 SGHTA and CDR2 FQGTGA. V was cut by 5 bases and J by 3 bases, with 26 bases left in between. In nucleotides, the CDR3 is TGTGCCAGCAGCCAACAGGCGAGACCCGGGACAACGTATGGAAACACCATATATTTT. Translation gives CASSQQARPGTTYGNTIYF.